The 22 T cell receptor beta chains listed next were all sequenced from one sample in a study of CD8 T cells in Susac syndrome. cDNA came from about 0.5 to 1 ug RNA primed by random hexamers. Using its own MiXCR run on the immunoSEQ multiplex PCR reads, TCRdb lists one record per CDR3 protein. The sample lists some 130,000 distinct CDR3 sequences, roughly 80% occurring once. The sequenced sample consisted of CD8+ T cells from PBMCs. The receptors stem from a human donor with multiple sclerosis.

The rearrangement joins TRBV28 to TRBJ1-4, with 8 bases aligning to TRBD1. In germline, CDR1 is MDHEN, CDR2 SYDVKM. This CDR3 comprises 12 residues. V dropped 4 bases and J dropped 10; count of bases not matched to a gene: 2. This chain's CDR3 is CASSYGTGKLFF. CDR3 nucleotide sequence: TGTGCCAGCAGTTACGGGACAGGAAAACTGTTTTTT.

The J gene is TRBJ2-1, the V gene TRBV19; the match to TRBD1 covers 9 bases. Germline loops: CDR1 LNHDA, CDR2 SQIVND (reference sequence). The CDR3 has 14 amino acids. The junction had 6 bases not matched to a gene; V was cut back by 7 bases and J by 5 bases. The DNA of the CDR3 is TGTGCCAGTACCCTAGACAGGGGGGACAATGAGCAGTTCTTC. It yields the protein CASTLDRGDNEQFF. The full variable domain, rest sourced from reference TRBV19 and TRBJ2-1, is DGGITQSPKYLFRKEGQNVTLSCEQNLNHDAMYWYRQDPGQGLRLIYYSQIVNDFQKGDIAEGYSVSREKKESFPLTVTSAQKNPTAFYLCASTLDRGDNEQFFGPGTRLTVL.

The genes are TRBV6-1 and TRBJ1-1, with D unclear. This CDR3 has 12 residues. V lost 4 bases to trimming and J lost 6 bases, with 9 bases between them. CDR1 and CDR2 (germline): MNHNS, SASEGT. The CDR3 DNA sequence: TGTGCCAGCAGTGGTCTAGGCCCTGAAGCTTTCTTT. It translates to CASSGLGPEAFF.

The V call is TRBV20-1, the J call TRBJ2-1; D remains ambiguous. Germline CDR1 is DFQATT and CDR2 is SNEGSKA (reference sequence). V dropped 1 base and J dropped 4 bases, with 5 bases sitting between them. This CDR3 is 12 amino acids long. The CDR3 nucleotides are TGCAGTGCTAGAGTGGGTTACAATGAGCAGTTCTTC. Its protein is CSARVGYNEQFF.

The chain is built from TRBV7-9 and TRBJ1-2; D remains ambiguous. Germline V lookup: CDR1 SEHNR, CDR2 FQNEAQ (reference sequence). The CDR3 length is 15 residues. V was shortened by 2 bases and J by 7 bases, with 17 bases between the two germline ends. This CDR3 is CASSLPQLPGPGYTF. CDR3 DNA: TGTGCCAGCAGCTTACCCCAACTCCCTGGACCTGGCTACACCTTC.

The chain uses TRBV7-9 and TRBJ2-7; the D is unclear. CDR3 length: 16 amino acids. Trimming removed 0 bases from V and 5 bases from J, with 17 bases in between. Per the germline V gene, CDR1 is SEHNR and CDR2 is FQNEAQ (reference sequence). CDR3 protein: CASSLAPHLGHHEQYV. CDR3 bases: TGTGCCAGCAGCTTAGCCCCGCATTTAGGGCACCACGAGCAGTACGTC.

This chain joins TRBV9 and TRBJ1-1; unclear D gene. From germline, CDR1 is SGDLS and CDR2 YYNGEE. V lost 1 base and J 3 bases, leaving 10 bases between the germline ends. The CDR3 sequence is 14 residues long. For the CDR3, the DNA is TGTGCCAGCAGCGTACTTTACGGGGACACTGAAGCTTTCTTT. It yields the protein CASSVLYGDTEAFF.

The genes are TRBV5-6 and TRBJ2-1; D gene uncertain. Per the germline V gene, CDR1 is SGHDT and CDR2 is YYEEEE. Trimming removed 2 bases at V and 8 bases at J, with 23 bases between. The CDR3 totals 17 residues. The CDR3 region has the DNA TGTGCCAGCAGCTTCGCTTTAGTATCATCCCGCCGGGATGAGCAGTTCTTC. Translated, it gives CASSFALVSSRRDEQFF.

This clonotype is deemed medium-sized (0.01 to 0.1%). The chain has TRBV7-9 and TRBJ2-7; 8 positions agree with TRBD1. This CDR3 region has 14 residues. V shed 5 bases, J shed 6 bases, and the junction held 9 bases outside the gene matches. The germline CDR1 and CDR2 sequences are SEHNR and FQNEAQ (reference sequence). The CDR3 sequence: CASSPRTGSAEQYF. The CDR3 coding sequence is TGTGCCAGCAGCCCTCGGACAGGGAGCGCCGAGCAGTACTTC.

This clonotype was seen just once. The CDR3, as DNA: TGTGCCAGCAGCTTTGAGGAGATCACCTATAATTCACCCCTCCACTTT. Protein: CASSFEEITYNSPLHF. The J gene is TRBJ1-6, the V gene TRBV7-9; D is ambiguous. Germline values: CDR1 SEHNR, CDR2 FQNEAQ (reference sequence). V shed 3 bases and J shed 2 bases, with 11 bases lying between them. The CDR3 totals 16 residues.

The V gene is TRBV4-1, the J gene TRBJ1-5; D possibly corresponds to TRBD1 (5 bases). There are 14 residues in the CDR3. Germline CDR1 is MGHRA and CDR2 is YSYEKL. Trimming took 1 base from V and 6 from J, leaving 10 bases between them. CDR3 residues: CASSQGRGGQPQHF. The CDR3 nucleotides are TGCGCCAGCAGCCAAGGGCGGGGGGGTCAGCCCCAGCATTTT.

The V call is TRBV12-3 or TRBV12-4, the J call TRBJ1-1; no clear D. This CDR3 has 11 residues. Trimming pared 5 bases from V and 11 bases from J, leaving 12 bases between. CDR3 bases: TGTGCCAGCAGTCCCCGGCAAGAGGCTTTCTTT. Translated, it gives CASSPRQEAFF.

The chain joins TRBV7-9 to TRBJ2-1; TRBD1 agrees at 11 bases. From germline, CDR1 is SEHNR and CDR2 FQNEAQ (reference sequence). J gave up 3 bases and V 6 bases, and 4 bases lay outside the gene matches. The CDR3 has 15 amino acids. The CDR3 here is CASSPGTGGYNEQFF. The CDR3 DNA reads as TGTGCCAGCAGTCCCGGGACAGGGGGCTACAATGAGCAGTTCTTC.

A single count supports this clonotype. The chain employs TRBV13 and TRBJ2-5; 7 bases align to TRBD1. Germline V gene data show CDR1 as PRHDT and CDR2 as FYEKMQ (reference sequence). This CDR3 has 14 residues. J lost 4 bases, V lost 5 bases, and 7 bases had no gene match. Here the CDR3 reads CASSGQDSLETQYF. The CDR3 coding sequence is TGTGCCAGCAGCGGACAGGACAGTTTAGAGACCCAGTACTTC.

This chain links TRBV5-1 with TRBJ1-3; D not resolved. Trimming removed 5 bases at V and 4 bases at J, with 10 bases between. The CDR3 is 13 amino acids. Germline-derived CDR1 and CDR2 are SGHRS and YFSETQ. The CDR3 loop reads CASRPDSGNTIYF. In DNA, the CDR3 is TGCGCCAGCAGACCCGACTCCGGAAACACCATATATTTT. Based on the CDR3 plus reference TRBV5-1 and TRBJ1-3, the full variable domain is KAGVTQTPRYLIKTRGQQVTLSCSPISGHRSVSWYQQTPGQGLQFLFEYFSETQRNKGNFPGRFSGRQFSNSRSEMNVSTLELGDSALYLCASRPDSGNTIYFGEGSWLTVV.

The chain uses TRBV20-1 and TRBJ2-1; 9 nucleotides match TRBD1. CDR3 size: 15 residues. Germline CDR1 is DFQATT and CDR2 is SNEGSKA (reference sequence). J lost 5 bases, V lost 5 bases, and 10 bases had no gene match. CDR3 nucleotides: TGCAGTGCTCTACCTCGGGACAGGGTTAACAATGAGCAGTTCTTC. Translated, it gives CSALPRDRVNNEQFF.

In DNA form, the CDR3 reads TGTGCCAGCAGTGCCCCGGCTCGGGACTACTCTGGAAACACCATATATTTT. It specifies CASSAPARDYSGNTIYF. The genes are TRBV12-3 or TRBV12-4 and TRBJ1-3; tentative D call: TRBD1 (5 bases). The CDR3 has 17 residues. V lost 5 bases to trimming and J lost 0 bases, with 17 bases between them.

This chain joins TRBV4-2 and TRBJ2-3; D is possibly TRBD2 (6 bases). V gave up 0 bases and J gave up 0 bases, with 13 bases separating them. This CDR3 has 17 amino acids. Germline-derived CDR1 and CDR2 are LGHNA and YNFKEQ. CDR3: CASSQDWRASSTDTQYF. The DNA of the CDR3 is TGTGCCAGCAGCCAAGATTGGAGGGCATCTAGCACAGATACGCAGTATTTT.

The chain uses TRBV6-2 or TRBV6-3 and TRBJ2-3; weak D call: TRBD2 (6 bases). Trimming removed 2 bases at V and 0 bases at J, with 12 bases between. From germline, CDR1 is MNHEY and CDR2 SVGEGT. This CDR3 has 16 residues. Here the CDR3 reads CASSYTGSSSTDTQYF. The CDR3 DNA reads as TGTGCCAGCAGTTACACCGGGAGTTCGAGCACAGATACGCAGTATTTT.

The chain employs TRBV27 and TRBJ1-5; maybe TRBD1 (6 bases). V was cut by 5 bases and J by 0 bases, with 20 bases left in between. The CDR3 consists of 18 residues. Germline lookup yields CDR1 MNHEY and CDR2 SMNVEV (reference sequence). CDR3 nucleotides: TGTGCCAGCAGTCCGCTCGAGGGGGTAGTCGCTAGCAATCAGCCCCAGCATTTT. Its protein is CASSPLEGVVASNQPQHF.

The chain couples TRBV9 to TRBJ1-3; TRBD1 aligns across 7 bases. Trimming took 3 bases from V and 0 from J; bases not matched to a gene: 9. The germline gives CDR1 SGDLS, CDR2 YYNGEE. The CDR3 has 17 amino acids. The chain's CDR3 is CASSETTGFDSGNTIYF. The CDR3 DNA is TGTGCCAGCAGCGAAACGACAGGGTTTGACTCTGGAAACACCATATATTTT.

This clonotype has only one observation. This sequence joins TRBV5-1 and TRBJ1-5; D is perhaps TRBD1 (5 bases). Trimming shortened V by 5 bases and J by 7 bases, and 13 bases separated the two germline ends. Germline CDR1 reads SGHRS; CDR2 reads YFSETQ. The CDR3 totals 13 residues. CDR3 sequence: CASRIGGDQPQHF. The CDR3 DNA is TGCGCCAGCAGAATTGGGGGGGACCAGCCCCAGCATTTT.